The T cell receptor beta chain under discussion was sequenced for a study of OX40 agonist ivuxolimab in advanced cancers. On the study more broadly: From about 23 to 85 years was the age range, with a mean of about 56 years, and around 84% were male. Patients with prior anti-PD-1, anti-PD-L1 or anti-CTLA-4 therapy were eligible; roughly 40% had some. The study, taken as a whole, reports: Some of the nonresponding patients also showed low levels of normalized T-cell clonal expansion.

Germline CDR1 MNHNY, CDR2 SVGAGI (reference sequence). The V and J ends lost 10 bases and 5 bases, in that order; junction bases with no gene match: 6. The CDR3 runs to 12 residues. The table lists this clone with a count of one. What it binds is not known. With baseline, cycle 4 day 1, and cycle 7 day 1 as timepoints, blood was sampled. The repertoire was sequenced with immunoSEQ multiplex PCR; TCRdb's copy has only in-frame clones and lacks some. This table holds under 55,000 clones, around 85% found once. The V and J genes are TRBV6-6 and TRBJ2-3; 7 bases line up with TRBD1. The sample here was CD4+ or CD8+ T cells sorted from blood, taken in a trial of the OX40 agonist ivuxolimab. This receptor was identified in an adult with an advanced solid tumor such as melanoma, head and neck, liver or kidney cancer. This CDR3 reads CAIRGLKDTQYF. The CDR3 nucleotides read TGTGCCATTAGGGGGCTGAAAGATACGCAGTATTTT.